This T cell receptor (beta chain) was sequenced in a study of blood T cell repertoires in COVID-19. TCRdb's copy holds only in-frame clones and misses some; the assay was immunoSEQ multiplex PCR. The data hold around 200,000 clones, with more than 80% observed a single time. Sequencing was done on a sample of PBMCs or T cells enriched from blood (not recorded which). The source of this sequence is a man younger than 40 who had recovered from COVID-19.

Here the CDR3 reads CASSGAPYQPQHF. The CDR3 nucleotides read TGCGCCAGCAGTGGGGCGCCTTATCAGCCCCAGCATTTT. The chain combines TRBV10-2 with TRBJ1-5; D gene unclear. CDR1 and CDR2 from the germline V gene are WSHSY and SAAADI. The CDR3 loop spans 13 amino acids. The V end lost 4 bases, the J end lost 5 bases, and 9 bases lay between the germline ends.